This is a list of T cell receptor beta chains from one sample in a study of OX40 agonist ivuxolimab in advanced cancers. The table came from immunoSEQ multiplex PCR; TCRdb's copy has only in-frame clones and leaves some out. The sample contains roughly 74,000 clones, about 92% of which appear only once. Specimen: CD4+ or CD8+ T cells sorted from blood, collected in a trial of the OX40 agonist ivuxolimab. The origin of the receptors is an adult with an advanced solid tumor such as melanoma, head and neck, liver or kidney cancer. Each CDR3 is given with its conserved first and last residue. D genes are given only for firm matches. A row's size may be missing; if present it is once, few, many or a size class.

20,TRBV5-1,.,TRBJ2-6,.,CASSLEGRSGTISGANVLTF,TGCGCCAGCAGCTTGGAAGGGCGGAGCGGTACGATATCTGGGGCCAACGTCCTGACTTTC
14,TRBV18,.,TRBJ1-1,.,CASSLQGIQPEAFF,TGTGCCAGCTCACTACAGGGTATCCAACCTGAAGCTTTCTTT
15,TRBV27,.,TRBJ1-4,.,CASSFSGTPNGGLFF,TGTGCCAGCAGTTTTTCCGGGACACCGAATGGGGGACTGTTTTTT
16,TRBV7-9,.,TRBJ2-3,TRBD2,CASSKTTSGGTDTQYF,TGTGCCAGCAGCAAGACCACTAGCGGGGGCACAGATACGCAGTATTTT
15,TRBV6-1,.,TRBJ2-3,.,CASSDVAASTDTQYF,TGTGCCAGCAGTGATGTAGCGGCTAGCACAGATACGCAGTATTTT
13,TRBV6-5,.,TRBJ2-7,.,CASSYVGADEQYF,TGTGCCAGCAGTTACGTGGGGGCCGACGAGCAGTACTTC
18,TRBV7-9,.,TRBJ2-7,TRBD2,CASSSNILSSGGSYEQYF,TGTGCCAGCAGCTCGAATATACTATCTAGCGGGGGTTCCTACGAGCAGTACTTC
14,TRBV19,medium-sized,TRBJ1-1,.,CASSITRGYTEAFF,TGTGCCAGTAGTATAACCAGGGGATACACTGAAGCTTTCTTT
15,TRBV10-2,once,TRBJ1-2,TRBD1,CASSEDRGSQNGYTF,TGCGCCAGCAGTGAAGACAGGGGTTCGCAGAATGGCTACACCTTC
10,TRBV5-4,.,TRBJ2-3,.,CASGGDTQYF,TGTGCCAGCGGGGGCGATACGCAGTATTTT
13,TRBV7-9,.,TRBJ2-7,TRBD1,CASSFRQGNEQYF,TGTGCCAGCAGCTTCAGACAGGGGAACGAGCAGTACTTC
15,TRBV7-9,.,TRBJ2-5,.,CASSLVGTTEETQYF,TGTGCCAGCAGCTTAGTAGGGACGACCGAGGAGACCCAGTACTTC
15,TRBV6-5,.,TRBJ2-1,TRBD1,CASSPGTGIYNEQFF,TGTGCCAGCAGCCCCGGGACAGGGATTTACAATGAGCAGTTCTTC
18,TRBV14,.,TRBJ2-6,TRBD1,CASSQDPGQGSGANVLTF,TGTGCCAGCAGCCAAGATCCGGGACAGGGTTCTGGGGCCAACGTCCTGACTTTC
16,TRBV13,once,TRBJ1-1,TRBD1,CASSLGTGTGDAEAFF,TGTGCCAGCAGCTTAGGTACCGGGACAGGTGACGCTGAAGCTTTCTTT
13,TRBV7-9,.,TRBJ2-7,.,CASSPYRASEQYF,TGTGCCAGCAGCCCTTACAGGGCTAGCGAGCAGTACTTC
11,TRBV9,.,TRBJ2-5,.,CASSVTETQYF,TGTGCCAGCAGCGTAACTGAGACCCAGTACTTC
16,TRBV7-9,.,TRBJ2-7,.,CASSSPGRGPLYEQYF,TGTGCCAGCAGCTCCCCAGGGCGGGGGCCCCTTTACGAGCAGTACTTC
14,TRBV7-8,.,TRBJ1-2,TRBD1,CASSLGTGTAGYTF,TGTGCCAGCAGCTTAGGTACCGGGACAGCTGGCTACACCTTC
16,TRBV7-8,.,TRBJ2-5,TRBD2,CASSPRLAGAQETQYF,TGTGCCAGCAGCCCCCGACTAGCGGGGGCCCAAGAGACCCAGTACTTC
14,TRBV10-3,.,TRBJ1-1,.,CAISDIAGVDEAFF,TGTGCCATCAGTGACATTGCGGGGGTCGATGAAGCTTTCTTT
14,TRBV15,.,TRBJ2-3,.,CATSDRGRTDTQYF,TGTGCCACCAGCGACCGGGGGCGCACAGATACGCAGTATTTT
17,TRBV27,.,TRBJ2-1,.,CASSFSDFRGSYNEQFF,TGTGCCAGCAGTTTCTCCGACTTCAGGGGCTCCTACAATGAGCAGTTCTTC
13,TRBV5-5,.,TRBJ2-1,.,CASSLRSYNEQFF,TGTGCCAGCAGCTTGCGATCCTACAATGAGCAGTTCTTC
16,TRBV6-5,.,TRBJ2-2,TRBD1,CASSYQGTANTGELFF,TGTGCCAGCAGTTACCAAGGGACAGCAAACACCGGGGAGCTGTTTTTT
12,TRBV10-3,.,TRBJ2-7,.,CAISEVGYEQYF,TGTGCCATCAGTGAGGTTGGGTACGAGCAGTACTTC
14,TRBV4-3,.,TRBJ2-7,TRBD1,CASSQGTGYDEQYF,TGCGCCAGCAGCCAAGGGACAGGGTACGACGAGCAGTACTTC
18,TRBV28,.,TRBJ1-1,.,CASSSLWTGGDEGTEAFF,TGTGCCAGCAGTTCACTTTGGACGGGGGGCGACGAGGGCACTGAAGCTTTCTTT
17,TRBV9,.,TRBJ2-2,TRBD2,CASSQGLAGTIGGELFF,TGTGCCAGCAGCCAGGGACTAGCGGGTACCATTGGAGGGGAGCTGTTTTTT
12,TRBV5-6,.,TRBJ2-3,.,CASSYPPDTQYF,TGTGCCAGCAGCTACCCGCCGGATACGCAGTATTTT
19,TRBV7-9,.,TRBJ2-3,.,CASSSSRGGLQTSTDTQYF,TGTGCCAGCAGCTCAAGCAGGGGGGGCCTCCAAACTAGCACAGATACGCAGTATTTT
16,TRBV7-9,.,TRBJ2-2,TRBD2,CASSFSGLADTGELFF,TGTGCCAGCAGCTTTTCCGGACTAGCGGACACCGGGGAGCTGTTTTTT
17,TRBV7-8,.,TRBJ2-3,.,CASSLALAGLMADTQYF,TGTGCCAGCAGCTTAGCGCTTGCGGGGTTGATGGCAGATACGCAGTATTTT
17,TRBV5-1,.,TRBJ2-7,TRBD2,CASSLVGLAGGAYEQYF,TGCGCCAGCAGCTTGGTTGGCCTAGCGGGGGGAGCCTACGAGCAGTACTTC
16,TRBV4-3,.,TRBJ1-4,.,CASSRGRVFLGEKLFF,TGCGCCAGCAGCCGGGGGCGGGTTTTTCTGGGTGAAAAACTGTTTTTT
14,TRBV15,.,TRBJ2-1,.,CATSSRDAYNEQFF,TGTGCCACCAGCAGCCGGGACGCTTACAATGAGCAGTTCTTC
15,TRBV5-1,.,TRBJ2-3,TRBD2,CASSFRRGEADTQYF,TGCGCCAGCAGCTTCCGTCGGGGGGAGGCAGATACGCAGTATTTT
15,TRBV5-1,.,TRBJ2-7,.,CASSLEGRPSYEQYF,TGCGCCAGCAGCTTGGAGGGCAGGCCGAGCTACGAGCAGTACTTC
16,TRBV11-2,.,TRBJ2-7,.,CASSLGGGDLSYEQYF,TGTGCCAGCAGCTTAGGAGGGGGGGACTTATCCTACGAGCAGTACTTC
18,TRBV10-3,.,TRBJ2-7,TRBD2,CAISDLAGGQYSDGEQYF,TGTGCCATCAGTGATTTAGCGGGGGGCCAGTATTCTGACGGCGAGCAGTACTTC
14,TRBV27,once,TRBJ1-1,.,CASSSTQGTTEAFF,TGTGCCAGCAGTTCTACCCAGGGGACCACTGAAGCTTTCTTT